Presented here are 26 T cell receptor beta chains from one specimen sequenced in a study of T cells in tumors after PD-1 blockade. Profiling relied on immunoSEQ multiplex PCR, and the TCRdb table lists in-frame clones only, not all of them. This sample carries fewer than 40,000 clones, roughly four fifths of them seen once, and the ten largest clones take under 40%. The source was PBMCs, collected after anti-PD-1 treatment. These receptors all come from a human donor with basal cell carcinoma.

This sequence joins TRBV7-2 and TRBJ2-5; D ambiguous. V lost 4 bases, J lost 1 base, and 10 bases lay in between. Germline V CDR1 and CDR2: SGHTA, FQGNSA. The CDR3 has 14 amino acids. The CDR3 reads CASSSVGPQETQYF. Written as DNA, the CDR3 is TGTGCCAGCAGCTCCGTAGGCCCCCAAGAGACCCAGTACTTC.

CDR3 sequence: CAWSVLAGVYNEQFF. The CDR3 coding sequence is TGTGCCTGGAGTGTACTAGCGGGAGTTTACAATGAGCAGTTCTTC. The chain employs TRBV30 and TRBJ2-1, with 11 bases fitting TRBD2. With 0 bases clipped from V and 4 bases from J, the junction kept 2 bases outside the gene matches. The CDR3 has 15 residues. CDR1 GTSNPN and CDR2 SVGIG come from the germline V gene (reference sequence). The whole variable domain, filled in from reference TRBV30 and TRBJ2-1, reads SQTIHQWPATLVQPVGSPLSLECTVEGTSNPNLYWYRQAAGRGLQLLFYSVGIGQISSEVPQNLSASRPQDRQFILSSKKLLLSDSGFYLCAWSVLAGVYNEQFFGPGTRLTVL.

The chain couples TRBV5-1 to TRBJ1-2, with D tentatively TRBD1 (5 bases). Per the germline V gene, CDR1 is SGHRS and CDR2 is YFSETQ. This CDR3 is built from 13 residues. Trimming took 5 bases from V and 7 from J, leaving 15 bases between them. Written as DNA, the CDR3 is TGCGCCAGCAGAAAGGAGGGGAGCGGTGGCTACACCTTC. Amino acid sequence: CASRKEGSGGYTF.

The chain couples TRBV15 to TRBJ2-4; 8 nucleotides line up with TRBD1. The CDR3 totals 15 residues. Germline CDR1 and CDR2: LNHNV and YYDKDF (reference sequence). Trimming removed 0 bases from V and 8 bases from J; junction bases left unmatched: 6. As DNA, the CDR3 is TGTGCCACCAGCAGAGAGCAGGGGGCTTCAGACATTCAGTACTTC. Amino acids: CATSREQGASDIQYF.

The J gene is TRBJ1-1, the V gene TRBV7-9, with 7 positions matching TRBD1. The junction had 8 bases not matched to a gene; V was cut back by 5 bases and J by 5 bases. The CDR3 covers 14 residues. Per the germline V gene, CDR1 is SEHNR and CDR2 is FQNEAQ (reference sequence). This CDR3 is CASSGTGVFTEAFF. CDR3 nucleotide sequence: TGTGCCAGCAGCGGTACAGGGGTTTTTACTGAAGCTTTCTTT. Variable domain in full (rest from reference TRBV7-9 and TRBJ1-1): DTGVSQNPRHKITKRGQNVTFRCDPISEHNRLYWYRQTLGQGPEFLTYFQNEAQLEKSRLLSDRFSAERPKGSFSTLEIQRTEQGDSAMYLCASSGTGVFTEAFFGQGTRLTVV.

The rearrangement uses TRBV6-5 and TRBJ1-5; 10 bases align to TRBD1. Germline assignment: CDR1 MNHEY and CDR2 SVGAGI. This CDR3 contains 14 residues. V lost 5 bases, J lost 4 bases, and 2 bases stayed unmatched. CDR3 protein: CASSRDRGNQPQHF. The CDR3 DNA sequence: TGTGCCAGCAGTCGGGACAGGGGTAATCAGCCCCAGCATTTT.

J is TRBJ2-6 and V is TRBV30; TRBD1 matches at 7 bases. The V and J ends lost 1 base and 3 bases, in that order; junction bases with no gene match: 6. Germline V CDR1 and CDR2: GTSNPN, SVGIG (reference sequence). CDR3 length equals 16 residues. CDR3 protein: CAWSATRGSGANVLTF. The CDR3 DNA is TGTGCCTGGAGTGCCACCAGGGGGAGTGGGGCCAACGTCCTGACTTTC.

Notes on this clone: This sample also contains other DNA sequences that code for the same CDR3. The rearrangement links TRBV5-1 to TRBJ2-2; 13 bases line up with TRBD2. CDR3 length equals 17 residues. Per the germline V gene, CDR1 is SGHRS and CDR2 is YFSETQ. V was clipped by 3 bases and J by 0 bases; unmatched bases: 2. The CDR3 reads CASSWTSGSPNTGELFF. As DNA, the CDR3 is TGCGCCAGCAGCTGGACTAGCGGGAGCCCGAACACCGGGGAGCTGTTTTTT.

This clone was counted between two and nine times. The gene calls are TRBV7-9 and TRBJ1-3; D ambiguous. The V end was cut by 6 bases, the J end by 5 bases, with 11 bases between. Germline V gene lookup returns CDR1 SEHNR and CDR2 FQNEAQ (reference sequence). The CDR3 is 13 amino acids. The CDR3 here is CASSTGPRNTIYF. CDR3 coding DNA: TGTGCCAGCAGTACCGGGCCCAGAAACACCATATATTTT.

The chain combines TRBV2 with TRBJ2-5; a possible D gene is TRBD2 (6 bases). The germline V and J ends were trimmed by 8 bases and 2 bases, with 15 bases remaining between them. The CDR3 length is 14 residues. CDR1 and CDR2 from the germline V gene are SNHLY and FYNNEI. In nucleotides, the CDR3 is TGTGCCAGCCTTTTCTCTAGCGAGCAAGAGACCCAGTACTTC. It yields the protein CASLFSSEQETQYF.

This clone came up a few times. The CDR3 protein is CASSLDGPYEQYF. Written as DNA, the CDR3 is TGTGCCAGCAGCCTAGACGGTCCCTACGAGCAGTACTTC. The V gene is TRBV4-2, the J gene TRBJ2-7; D unresolved. Trimming pared 4 bases from V and 2 bases from J, leaving 9 bases between. CDR1 and CDR2 from the germline V gene are LGHNA and YNFKEQ. The CDR3 length is 13 residues.

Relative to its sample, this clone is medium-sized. The CDR3 DNA reads TGTGCCAGCACAGGAGCCTCGAACACTGAAGCTTTCTTT. Translation gives CASTGASNTEAFF. The V gene is TRBV18, the J gene TRBJ1-1, with D possibly TRBD1 on 5 matching bases. Trimming took 8 bases from V and 1 from J, leaving 11 bases between them. This CDR3 contains 13 residues. CDR1 and CDR2 (germline): KGHSH, LQKENI.

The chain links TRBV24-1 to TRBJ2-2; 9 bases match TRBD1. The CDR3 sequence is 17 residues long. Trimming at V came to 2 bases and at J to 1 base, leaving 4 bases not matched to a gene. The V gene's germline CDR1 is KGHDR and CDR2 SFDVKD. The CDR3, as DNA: TGTGCCACCAGTGATTGGGGGACAGGGAGGAACACCGGGGAGCTGTTTTTT. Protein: CATSDWGTGRNTGELFF.

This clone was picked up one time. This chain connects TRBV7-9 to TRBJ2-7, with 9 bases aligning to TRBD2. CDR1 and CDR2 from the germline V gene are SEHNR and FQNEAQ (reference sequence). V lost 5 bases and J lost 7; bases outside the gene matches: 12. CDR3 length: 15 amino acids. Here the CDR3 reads CASSPWGGRAGEQYF. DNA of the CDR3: TGTGCCAGCAGCCCATGGGGCGGGAGGGCCGGAGAGCAGTACTTC.

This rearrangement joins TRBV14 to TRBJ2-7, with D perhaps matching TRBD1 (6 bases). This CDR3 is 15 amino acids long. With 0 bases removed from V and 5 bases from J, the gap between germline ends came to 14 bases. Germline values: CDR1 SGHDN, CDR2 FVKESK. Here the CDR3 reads CASSQDHIRGNEQYF. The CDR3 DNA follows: TGTGCCAGCAGCCAAGATCATATTAGGGGGAACGAGCAGTACTTC.

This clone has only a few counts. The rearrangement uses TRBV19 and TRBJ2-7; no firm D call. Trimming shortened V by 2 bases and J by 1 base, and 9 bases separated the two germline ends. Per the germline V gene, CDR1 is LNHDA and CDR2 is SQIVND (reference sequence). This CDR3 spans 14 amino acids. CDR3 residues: CASSISPNSYEQYF. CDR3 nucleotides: TGTGCCAGTAGTATATCCCCCAATTCCTACGAGCAGTACTTC.

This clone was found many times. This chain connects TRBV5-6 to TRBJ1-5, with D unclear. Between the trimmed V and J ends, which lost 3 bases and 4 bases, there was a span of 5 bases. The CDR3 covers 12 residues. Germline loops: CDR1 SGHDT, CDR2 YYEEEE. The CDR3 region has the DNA TGTGCCAGCAGCTCTGGGAATCAGCCCCAGCATTTT. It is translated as CASSSGNQPQHF.

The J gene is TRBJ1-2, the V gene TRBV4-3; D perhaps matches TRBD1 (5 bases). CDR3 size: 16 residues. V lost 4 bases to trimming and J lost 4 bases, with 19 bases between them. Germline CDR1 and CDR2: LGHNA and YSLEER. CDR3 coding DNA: TGCGCCAGCAGCCCCCGGGGCTATGAATCTGGCTATGGCTACACCTTC. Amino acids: CASSPRGYESGYGYTF.

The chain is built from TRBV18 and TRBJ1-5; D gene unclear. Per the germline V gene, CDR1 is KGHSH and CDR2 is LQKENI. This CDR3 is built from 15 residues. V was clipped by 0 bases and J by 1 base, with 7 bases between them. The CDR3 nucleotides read TGTGCCAGCTCACCACCGGGAGGAAGCAATCAGCCCCAGCATTTT. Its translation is CASSPPGGSNQPQHF.

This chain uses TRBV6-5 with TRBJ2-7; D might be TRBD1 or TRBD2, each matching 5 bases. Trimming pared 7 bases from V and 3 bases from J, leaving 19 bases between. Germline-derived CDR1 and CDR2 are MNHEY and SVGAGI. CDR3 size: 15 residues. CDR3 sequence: CASNLPRDPGYEQYF. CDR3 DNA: TGTGCCAGCAACCTACCCCGGGACCCCGGCTACGAGCAGTACTTC.

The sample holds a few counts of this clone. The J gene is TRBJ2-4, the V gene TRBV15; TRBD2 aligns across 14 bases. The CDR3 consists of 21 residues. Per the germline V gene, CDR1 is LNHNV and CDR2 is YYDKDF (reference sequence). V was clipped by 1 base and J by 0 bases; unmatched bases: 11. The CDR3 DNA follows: TGTGCCACCAGCAGAGTTCGGGAGACTAGCGGGGGGGACCTAGCCAAAAACATTCAGTACTTC. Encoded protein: CATSRVRETSGGDLAKNIQYF.

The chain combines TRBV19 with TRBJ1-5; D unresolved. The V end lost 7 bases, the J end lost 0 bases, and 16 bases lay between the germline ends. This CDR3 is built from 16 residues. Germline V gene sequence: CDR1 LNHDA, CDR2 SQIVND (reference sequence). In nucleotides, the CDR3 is TGTGCCAGTACCCCTTATGGATCCTCTAGCAATCAGCCCCAGCATTTT. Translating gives CASTPYGSSSNQPQHF. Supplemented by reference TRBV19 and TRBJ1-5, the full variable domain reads DGGITQSPKYLFRKEGQNVTLSCEQNLNHDAMYWYRQDPGQGLRLIYYSQIVNDFQKGDIAEGYSVSREKKESFPLTVTSAQKNPTAFYLCASTPYGSSSNQPQHFGDGTRLSIL.

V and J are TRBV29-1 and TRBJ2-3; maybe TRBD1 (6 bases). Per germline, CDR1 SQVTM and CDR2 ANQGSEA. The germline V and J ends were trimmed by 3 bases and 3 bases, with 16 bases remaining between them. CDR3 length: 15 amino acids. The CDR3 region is CSVEDRKWGTDTQYF. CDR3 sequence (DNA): TGCAGCGTTGAGGACAGAAAGTGGGGGACAGATACGCAGTATTTT.

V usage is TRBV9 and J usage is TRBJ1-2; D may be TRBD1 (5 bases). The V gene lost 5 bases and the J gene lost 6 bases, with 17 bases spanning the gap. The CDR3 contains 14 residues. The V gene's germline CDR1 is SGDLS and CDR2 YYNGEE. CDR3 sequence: CASRGFEGSHGYTF. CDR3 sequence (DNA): TGTGCCAGCAGGGGGTTCGAGGGGAGCCATGGCTACACCTTC. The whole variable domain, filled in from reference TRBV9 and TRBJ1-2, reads DSGVTQTPKHLITATGQRVTLRCSPRSGDLSVYWYQQSLDQGLQFLIQYYNGEERAKGNILERFSAQQFPDLHSELNLSSLELGDSALYFCASRGFEGSHGYTFGSGTRLTVV.

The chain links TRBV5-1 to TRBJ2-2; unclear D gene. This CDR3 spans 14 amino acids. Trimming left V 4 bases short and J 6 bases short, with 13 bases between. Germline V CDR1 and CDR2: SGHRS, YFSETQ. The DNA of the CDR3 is TGCGCCAGCAGCCCAAGAGGAATCTCCGGGGAGCTGTTTTTT. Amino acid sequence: CASSPRGISGELFF.

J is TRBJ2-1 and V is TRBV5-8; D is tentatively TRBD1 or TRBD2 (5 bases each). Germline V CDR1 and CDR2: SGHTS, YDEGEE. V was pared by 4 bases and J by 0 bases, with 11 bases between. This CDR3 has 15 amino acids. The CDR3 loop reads CASSRDRLSYNEQFF. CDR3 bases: TGTGCCAGCAGCCGGGACCGACTCTCCTACAATGAGCAGTTCTTC.